The 9 T cell receptor beta chains below come from one sample, sequenced in a study of T cells expressing NK-cell markers. Using the 5' RACE reads, TCRdb records one entry per CDR3 protein without DNA. The sample includes about 410,000 distinct CDR3 sequences. The sequenced sample consisted of blood T cells: a sorted CD56 or NKG2C T cell subset, CD4+ or CD8+ T cells, or bulk PBMC T cells (not recorded which). These receptors originate from a woman aged 45-65 years in good health.

This chain connects TRBV12-3 or TRBV12-4 to TRBJ2-3; TCRdb's D call of TRBD2 is untestable without DNA. There are 15 residues in the CDR3. CDR3 amino acids: CASSFLLDSTDTQYF.

This chain uses TRBV5-1 with TRBJ2-2; TCRdb's D gene call, TRBD2, goes unchecked for lack of DNA. This CDR3 is built from 14 residues. Germline V gene sequence: CDR1 SGHRS, CDR2 YFSETQ. CDR3 in amino acids: CASCPSAGAGELFF.

The chain has TRBV11-3 and TRBJ2-1. Germline lookup yields CDR1 SGHNT and CDR2 YENEEA. CDR3 size: 12 residues. The CDR3 sequence: CASSLRLQAPFF.

CDR3 in amino acids: CASSRDGNSNQPQHF. The rearrangement links TRBV18 to TRBJ1-5; TCRdb lists TRBD1, though no DNA is available to test this call. Germline assignment: CDR1 KGHSH and CDR2 LQKENI. The CDR3 covers 15 residues.

The V and J genes are TRBV18 and TRBJ1-5. Germline V gene sequence: CDR1 KGHSH, CDR2 LQKENI. This CDR3 spans 14 amino acids. The CDR3: CASSPEHGNQPQHF. Combining the CDR3 with reference TRBV18 and TRBJ1-5 gives the whole variable domain NAGVMQNPRHLVRRRGQEARLRCSPMKGHSHVYWYRQLPEEGLKFMVYLQKENIIDESGMPKERFSAEFPKEGPSILRIQQVVRGDSAAYFCASSPEHGNQPQHFGDGTRLSIL.

The J gene is TRBJ2-7, the V gene TRBV28; without DNA, the TCRdb call of TRBD2 cannot be checked. This CDR3 has 19 residues. CDR1 is MDHEN and CDR2 is SYDVKM in the germline V gene. CDR3: CASSTSITGTSDPLLEQYF.

V gene TRBV5-1 combines with J gene TRBJ2-2. The CDR3 spans 16 residues. Germline V gives CDR1 SGHRS, CDR2 YFSETQ. The CDR3 here is CASSQNSRASTGELFF.

V is TRBV20-1 and J is TRBJ1-1; TCRdb gives TRBD1 as the D gene, but with no DNA this cannot be confirmed. The CDR3 runs to 12 residues. Germline CDR1 is DFQATT and CDR2 is SNEGSKA (reference sequence). CDR3 sequence reads: CSAYNRGLGAFF.

V is TRBV27 and J is TRBJ2-2; TCRdb's D call of TRBD2 is untestable without DNA. This CDR3 contains 16 residues. From germline, CDR1 is MNHEY and CDR2 SMNVEV (reference sequence). The chain's CDR3 is CASSFGREGFTGELFF.